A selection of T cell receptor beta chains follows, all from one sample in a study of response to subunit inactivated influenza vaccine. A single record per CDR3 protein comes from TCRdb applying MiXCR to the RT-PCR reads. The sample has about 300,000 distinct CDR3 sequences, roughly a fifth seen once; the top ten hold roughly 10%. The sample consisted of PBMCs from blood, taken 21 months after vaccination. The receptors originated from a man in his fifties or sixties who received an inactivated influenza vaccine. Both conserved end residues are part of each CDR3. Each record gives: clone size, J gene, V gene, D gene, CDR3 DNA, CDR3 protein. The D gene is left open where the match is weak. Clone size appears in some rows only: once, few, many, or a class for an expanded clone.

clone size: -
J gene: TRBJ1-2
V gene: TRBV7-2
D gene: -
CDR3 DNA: TGTGCCAGCAGCGCCGAGGGTGTGGTTAACTATGGCTACACCTTC
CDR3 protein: CASSAEGVVNYGYTF

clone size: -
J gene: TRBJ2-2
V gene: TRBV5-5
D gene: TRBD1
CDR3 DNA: TGTGCCAGCAGCTTGGCGCAGGGGGCGCCGAACACCGGGGAGCTGTTTTTT
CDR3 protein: CASSLAQGAPNTGELFF

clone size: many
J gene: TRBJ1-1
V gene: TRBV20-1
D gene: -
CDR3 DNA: TGCAGTGCTAGAGACCCCCGGGACACTGAAGCTTTCTTT
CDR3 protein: CSARDPRDTEAFF

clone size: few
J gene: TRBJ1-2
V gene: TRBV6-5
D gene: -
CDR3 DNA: TGTGCCAGCAGTTACTCGATCTCCGACAGTGATAACTATGGCTACACCTTC
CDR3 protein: CASSYSISDSDNYGYTF

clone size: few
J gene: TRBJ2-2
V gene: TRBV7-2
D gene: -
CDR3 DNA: TGTGCCAGCAGCTTAGGATGGACCCTTGAGAGGGAGCTGTTTTTT
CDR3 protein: CASSLGWTLERELFF

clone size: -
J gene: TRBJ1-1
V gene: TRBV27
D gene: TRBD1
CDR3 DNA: TGTGCCAGAACAGGGGAGGGAAACACTGAAGCTTTCTTT
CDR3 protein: CARTGEGNTEAFF

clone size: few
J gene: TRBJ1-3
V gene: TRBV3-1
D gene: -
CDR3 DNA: TGTGCTACAACGGGGGGACGGAACTCTGGAAACACCATATATTTT
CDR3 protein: CATTGGRNSGNTIYF

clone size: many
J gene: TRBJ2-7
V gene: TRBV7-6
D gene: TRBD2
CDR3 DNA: TGTGCCAGCAGCTTAGGCTCTAGCGGGAGAGTGTACGAGCAGTACTTC
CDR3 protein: CASSLGSSGRVYEQYF

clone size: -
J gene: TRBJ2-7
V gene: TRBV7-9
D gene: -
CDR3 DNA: TGTGCCAGCAGCTTGAATTCGGGAGTGACCATCTACGAGCAGTACTTC
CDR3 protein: CASSLNSGVTIYEQYF

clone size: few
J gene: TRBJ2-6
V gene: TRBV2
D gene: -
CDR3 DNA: TGTGCCAGCAGTGAAGCGGGCAACTCTGGGGCCAACGTCCTGACTTTC
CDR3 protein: CASSEAGNSGANVLTF

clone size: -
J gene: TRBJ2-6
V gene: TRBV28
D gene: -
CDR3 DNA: TGTGCCAGCAGCACCCCTTGGGTGTCTCGCTCTGGGGCCAACGTCCTGACTTTC
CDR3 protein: CASSTPWVSRSGANVLTF

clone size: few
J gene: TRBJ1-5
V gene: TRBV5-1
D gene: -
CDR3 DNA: TGCGCCAGCAGCTTGGAACAGGGCCGTCAGCCCCAGCATTTT
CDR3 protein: CASSLEQGRQPQHF

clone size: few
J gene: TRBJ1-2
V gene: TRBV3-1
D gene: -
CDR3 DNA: TGTGCCAGCAGCCAAGGGACATCAGCCCGCTACACCTTC
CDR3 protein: CASSQGTSARYTF

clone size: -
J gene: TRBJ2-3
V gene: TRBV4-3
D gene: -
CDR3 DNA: TGCGCCAGCAGCCGGGGGTTAGCGGACACAGATACGCAGTATTTT
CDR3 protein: CASSRGLADTDTQYF

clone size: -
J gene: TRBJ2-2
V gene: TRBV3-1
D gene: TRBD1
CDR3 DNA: TGTGCCAGCAGCATATACGACAGGGCCACCGGGGAGCTGTTTTTT
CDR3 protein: CASSIYDRATGELFF

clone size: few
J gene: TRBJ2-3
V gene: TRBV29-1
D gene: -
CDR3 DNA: TGCAGCGTTGAACGACAGTCAAGGGCAGATACGCAGTATTTT
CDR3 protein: CSVERQSRADTQYF

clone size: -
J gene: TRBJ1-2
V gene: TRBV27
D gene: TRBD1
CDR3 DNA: TGTGCCAGCAGCGCTAGCCCGGGACAGCTTTTAGGAGACTTC
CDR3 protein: CASSASPGQLLGDF

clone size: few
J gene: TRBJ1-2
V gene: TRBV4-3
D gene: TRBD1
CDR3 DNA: TGCGCCAGCAGCCATGGGACAGGGGGCCCAGACTATGGCTACACCTTC
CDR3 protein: CASSHGTGGPDYGYTF

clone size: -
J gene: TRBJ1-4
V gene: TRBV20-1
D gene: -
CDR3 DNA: TGCAGTGCTCAGACAGGACCCTACTCAACTAATGAAAAACTGTTTTTT
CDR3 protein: CSAQTGPYSTNEKLFF

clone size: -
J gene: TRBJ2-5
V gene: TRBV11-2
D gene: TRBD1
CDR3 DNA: TGTGCCAGCAGTCAGGGGGCGGACCAAGAGACCCAGTACTTC
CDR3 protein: CASSQGADQETQYF

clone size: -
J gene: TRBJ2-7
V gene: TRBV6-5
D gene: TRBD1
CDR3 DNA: TGTGCCAGCAGTTACTCGACAGGGCCGGGAGAGCAGTACTTC
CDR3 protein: CASSYSTGPGEQYF

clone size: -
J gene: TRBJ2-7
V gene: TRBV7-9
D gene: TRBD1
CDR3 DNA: TGTGCCAGCAGCTTCTACGGGACAGGGACCGAGCAGTACTTC
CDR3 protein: CASSFYGTGTEQYF

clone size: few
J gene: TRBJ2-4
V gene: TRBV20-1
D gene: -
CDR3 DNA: TGCAGTGCTTGGGATGGATCGGGGACCGTGGACATTCAGTACTTC
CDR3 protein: CSAWDGSGTVDIQYF

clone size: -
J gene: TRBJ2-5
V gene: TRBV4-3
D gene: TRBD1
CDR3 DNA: TGCGCCAGCAGCCAAGAATCAGGGACAGGGAGACAGACCCAGTACTTC
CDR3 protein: CASSQESGTGRQTQYF

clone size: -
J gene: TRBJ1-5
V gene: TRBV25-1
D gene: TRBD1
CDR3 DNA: TGTGCCAGCAGTGAGTCAGGGGGAAGGGGCAATCAGCCCCAGCATTTT
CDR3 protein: CASSESGGRGNQPQHF

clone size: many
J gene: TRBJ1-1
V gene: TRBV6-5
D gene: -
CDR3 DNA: TGTGCCAGCAGTTATGTCCCGGCGAACACTGAAGCTTTCTTT
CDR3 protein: CASSYVPANTEAFF

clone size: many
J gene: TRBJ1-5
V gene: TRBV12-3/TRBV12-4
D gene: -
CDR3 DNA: TGTGCCAGCGGAGATAATCAGCCCCAGCATTTT
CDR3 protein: CASGDNQPQHF

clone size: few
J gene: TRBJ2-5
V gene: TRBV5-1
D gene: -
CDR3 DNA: TGCGCCAGCAGCTTGGGACAGGCAATTCAGCAAGAGACCCAGTACTTC
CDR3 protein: CASSLGQAIQQETQYF

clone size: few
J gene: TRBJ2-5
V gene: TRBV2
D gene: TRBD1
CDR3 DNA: TGTGCCAGCAGCGACAGGGGGCCATCGGAGACCCAGTACTTC
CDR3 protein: CASSDRGPSETQYF

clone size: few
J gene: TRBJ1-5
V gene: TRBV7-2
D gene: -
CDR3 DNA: TGTGCCAGCAGCGGTAACTGGGGAGGTGATCAGCCCCAGCATTTT
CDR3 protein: CASSGNWGGDQPQHF

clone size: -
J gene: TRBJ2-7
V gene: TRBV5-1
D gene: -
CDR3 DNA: TGCGCCAGCAGCTCGGCAGACTCCTACGAGCAGTACTTC
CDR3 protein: CASSSADSYEQYF

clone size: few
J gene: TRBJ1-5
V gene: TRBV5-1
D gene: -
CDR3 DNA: TGCGCCAGCAGCACCCCGGGGGTGGGCAATCAGCCCCAGCATTTT
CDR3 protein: CASSTPGVGNQPQHF

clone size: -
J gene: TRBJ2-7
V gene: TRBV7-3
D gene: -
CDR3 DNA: TGTGCCAGCAGCTTAACGAGGGAGTACGAGCAGTACTTC
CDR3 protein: CASSLTREYEQYF

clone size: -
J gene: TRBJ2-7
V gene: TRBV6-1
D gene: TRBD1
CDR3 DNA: TGTGCCAGCACCCAGGGGGCGGGTGGGGAGCAGTACTTC
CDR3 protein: CASTQGAGGEQYF

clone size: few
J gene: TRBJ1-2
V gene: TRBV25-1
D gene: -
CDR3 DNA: TGTGCCAGCAATACGGGCTATGGCTACACCTTC
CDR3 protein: CASNTGYGYTF

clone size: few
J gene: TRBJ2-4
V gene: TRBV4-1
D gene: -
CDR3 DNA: TGCGCCAGCAGCCACTCCCTTTCGGAGCCCAAAAACATTCAGTACTTC
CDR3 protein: CASSHSLSEPKNIQYF

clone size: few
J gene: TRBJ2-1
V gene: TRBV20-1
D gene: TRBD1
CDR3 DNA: TGCAGTCACCGGGACAGGGCCAACAATGAGCAGTTCTTC
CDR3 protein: CSHRDRANNEQFF

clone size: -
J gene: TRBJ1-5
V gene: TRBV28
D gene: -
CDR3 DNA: TGTGCCAGCAGTAATACAGGGTTCTCGGGCAATCAGCCCCAGCATTTT
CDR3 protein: CASSNTGFSGNQPQHF

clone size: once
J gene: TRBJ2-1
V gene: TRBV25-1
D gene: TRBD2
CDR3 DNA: TGTGCCAGCAGCCCGGGAGGGAACCCTGAGCAGTTCTTC
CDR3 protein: CASSPGGNPEQFF

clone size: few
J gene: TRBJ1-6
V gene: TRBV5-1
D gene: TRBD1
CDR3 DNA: TGCGCCAGCAGCTGGGACAGGGAATTGGGTTCACCCCTCCACTTT
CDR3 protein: CASSWDRELGSPLHF

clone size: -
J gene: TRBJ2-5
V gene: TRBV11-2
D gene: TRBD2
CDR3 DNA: TGTGCCAGCAGCCAACGGACTAGCGGGTTCCAAGAGACCCAGTACTTC
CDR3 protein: CASSQRTSGFQETQYF

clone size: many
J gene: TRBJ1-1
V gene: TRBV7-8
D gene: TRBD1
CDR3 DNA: TGTGCCAGCAGCTCCCAGGGGGGGAACACTGAAGCTTTCTTT
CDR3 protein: CASSSQGGNTEAFF